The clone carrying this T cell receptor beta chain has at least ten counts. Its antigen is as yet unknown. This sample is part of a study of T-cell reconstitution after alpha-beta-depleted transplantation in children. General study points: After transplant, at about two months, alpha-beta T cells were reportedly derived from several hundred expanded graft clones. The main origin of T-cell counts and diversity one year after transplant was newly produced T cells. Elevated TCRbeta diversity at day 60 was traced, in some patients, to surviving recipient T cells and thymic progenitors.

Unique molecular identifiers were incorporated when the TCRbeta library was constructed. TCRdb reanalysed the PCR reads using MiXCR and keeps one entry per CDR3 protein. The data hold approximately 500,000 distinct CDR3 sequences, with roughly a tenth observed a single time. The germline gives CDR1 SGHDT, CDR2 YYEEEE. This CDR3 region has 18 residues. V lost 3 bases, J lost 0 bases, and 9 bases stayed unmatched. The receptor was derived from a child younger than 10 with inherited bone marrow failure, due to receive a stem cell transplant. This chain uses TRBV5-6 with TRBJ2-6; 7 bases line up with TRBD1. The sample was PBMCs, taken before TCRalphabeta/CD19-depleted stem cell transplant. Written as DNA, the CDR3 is TGTGCCAGCAGCTCGACCGGGACAGTATTCTCTGGGGCCAACGTCCTGACTTTC. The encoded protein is CASSSTGTVFSGANVLTF.